What follows is one TCR beta chain and its context. The CDR3 length is 14 residues. In germline, CDR1 is MNHNY, CDR2 SVGAGI (reference sequence). With 7 bases removed from V and 5 bases from J, the gap between germline ends came to 17 bases. This specimen belongs to a study of cytomegalovirus exposure and HLA in healthy donors. With 60 Vbeta and 13 Jbeta primers, the PCR was carried out. The table came from immunoSEQ multiplex PCR; TCRdb's copy has only in-frame clones and leaves some out. This sample has around 100,000 clones; about 76% occur once, and the top ten carry around 4.8%. The source material was PBMCs. The clonotype originates from a man aged 25-45 years in good health and CMV-seropositive. This sequence joins TRBV6-6 and TRBJ2-5; weak D call: TRBD1 (6 bases). The CDR3 is CASNYNRDRETQYF. The CDR3 nucleotides read TGTGCCAGCAACTACAACAGGGACCGGGAGACCCAGTACTTC.